A single sample gave rise to the 15 T cell receptor beta chains below, sequenced in a study of T cells in Graves' hyperthyroidism and ophthalmopathy. RNA transcripts gave rise to amplified TCR beta CDR3 regions. Carried out on the TCR CDR3, a first-round RT-PCR used the HTBI primer set. TCRdb re-called the multiplex PCR reads with MiXCR, one entry per CDR3 protein. The sample contains a few hundred thousand distinct CDR3 sequences, about 16% of which appear only once. Sequenced input: blood. All receptors derive from a woman in her thirties or forties with Graves' ophthalmopathy.

The V gene is TRBV15, the J gene TRBJ1-1; D might be TRBD1 (6 bases). Germline assignment: CDR1 LNHNV and CDR2 YYDKDF (reference sequence). Trimming pared 2 bases from V and 5 bases from J, leaving 15 bases between. This CDR3 contains 15 residues. The CDR3 region is CATSRWTVVGTEAFF. The CDR3, as DNA: TGTGCCACCAGCAGATGGACAGTTGTTGGAACTGAAGCTTTCTTT. Combining the CDR3 with reference TRBV15 and TRBJ1-1 gives the whole variable domain DAMVIQNPRYQVTQFGKPVTLSCSQTLNHNVMYWYQQKSSQAPKLLFHYYDKDFNNEADTPDNFQSRRPNTSFCFLDIRSPGLGDTAMYLCATSRWTVVGTEAFFGQGTRLTVV.

The chain carries TRBV3-1 and TRBJ2-1, with D perhaps TRBD1 (6 bases). Germline V gene data show CDR1 as LGHDT and CDR2 as YNNKEL (reference sequence). This CDR3 region has 14 residues. Trimming shortened V by 4 bases and J by 8 bases, and 15 bases separated the two germline ends. In DNA, the CDR3 is TGTGCCAGCAGCCGGGACACTGTAAGGGATGAGCAGTTCTTC. It yields the protein CASSRDTVRDEQFF.

This clonotype showed up many times. The chain has TRBV20-1 and TRBJ2-1; TRBD2 aligns across 8 bases. The CDR3 extends over 16 amino acids. V lost 1 base, J lost 5 bases, and 10 bases stayed unmatched. In germline, CDR1 is DFQATT, CDR2 SNEGSKA (reference sequence). CDR3: CSARAHGTSEHNEQFF. In DNA form, the CDR3 reads TGCAGTGCTAGAGCCCACGGGACTAGTGAGCACAATGAGCAGTTCTTC.

This clonotype was found a few times. The chain uses TRBV29-1 and TRBJ1-1, with D possibly being TRBD1 (6 bases). V was cut by 8 bases and J by 0 bases, with 19 bases left in between. The CDR3 runs to 15 residues. CDR1 SQVTM and CDR2 ANQGSEA come from the germline V gene. CDR3 DNA: TGCAGCATCACGAGGGACATTTCGATGAACACTGAAGCTTTCTTT. This sequence encodes CSITRDISMNTEAFF.

In this sample, this clonotype turned up many times. The V call is TRBV3-1, the J call TRBJ2-2, with D perhaps TRBD1 (5 bases). Germline CDR1 LGHDT, CDR2 YNNKEL (reference sequence). V was cut by 4 bases and J by 7 bases, with 13 bases left in between. This CDR3 comprises 14 residues. CDR3 in amino acids: CASSRAGIGGELFF. CDR3 sequence (DNA): TGTGCCAGCAGCCGGGCAGGGATTGGCGGGGAGCTGTTTTTT.

This clonotype has at least ten counts. The chain links TRBV2 to TRBJ2-3; TRBD2 agrees at 7 bases. The CDR3 extends over 15 amino acids. CDR1 and CDR2 (germline): SNHLY, FYNNEI. J was trimmed by 2 bases and V by 6 bases; bases with no gene match: 8. The CDR3 DNA reads TGTGCCAGCAGGGCCGCGGGAGACCTCACAGATACGCAGTATTTT. It translates to CASRAAGDLTDTQYF.

This clonotype has a count of ten or more. The J gene is TRBJ2-3, the V gene TRBV7-9; 10 bases match TRBD1. Germline loops: CDR1 SEHNR, CDR2 FQNEAQ (reference sequence). With V trimmed by 6 bases and J by 3 bases, 6 bases remained unmatched. The CDR3 runs to 15 residues. The CDR3 sequence is CASSNRDRGTDTQYF. CDR3 nucleotides: TGTGCCAGCAGTAACCGGGACAGGGGTACAGATACGCAGTATTTT. The whole variable domain, remainder taken from reference TRBV7-9 and TRBJ2-3, is DTGVSQNPRHKITKRGQNVTFRCDPISEHNRLYWYRQTLGQGPEFLTYFQNEAQLEKSRLLSDRFSAERPKGSFSTLEIQRTEQGDSAMYLCASSNRDRGTDTQYFGPGTRLTVL.

This clonotype has ten or more counts. The V gene is TRBV12-3 or TRBV12-4, the J gene TRBJ1-2; D might be TRBD1 (6 bases). Trimming removed 0 bases from V and 8 bases from J, with 16 bases in between. CDR3 length: 15 residues. This CDR3 is CASSLAALAGEGYTF. The CDR3 DNA sequence: TGTGCCAGCAGTTTAGCGGCCTTGGCAGGGGAAGGCTACACCTTC.

Note on this clonotype: Just one base apart from a much larger clone, this may be a read error. The CDR3 coding sequence is TGTGCCAGCAGCTCTAGTCACGGGAACACTGAAGCTTTCTTT. Encoded protein: CASSSSHGNTEAFF. The rearrangement links TRBV7-8 to TRBJ1-1; D remains unclear. The CDR3 runs to 14 residues. In germline, CDR1 is SGHVS, CDR2 FQNEAQ. V dropped 4 bases and J dropped 1 base, with 10 bases sitting between them.

In the case of this clonotype: A much larger clone differs from this one at a single base, so this may be a read error. This sequence joins TRBV11-2 and TRBJ2-7, with D perhaps matching TRBD1 or TRBD2 (5 bases each). This CDR3 has 14 residues. CDR1 is SGHAT, CDR2 FQNNGV, per germline. Deletions cut 6 bases from V and 1 base from J, with 13 bases between. The CDR3 DNA reads as TGTGCCAGCAGGCCCACTGGGGGATCCTACGAGCAGTACTTC. Translated, it gives CASRPTGGSYEQYF.

This clonotype has only a few counts. This chain uses TRBV10-3 with TRBJ2-1; TRBD2 aligns across 8 bases. The CDR3 has 17 residues. With V trimmed by 0 bases and J by 5 bases, 9 bases remained unmatched. Looked up from germline, CDR1 is ENHRY and CDR2 is SYGVKD. This chain's CDR3 is CAISESERGSPDNEQFF. CDR3 nucleotide sequence: TGTGCCATCAGTGAGTCGGAGCGGGGGTCACCGGACAATGAGCAGTTCTTC.

The chain recombines TRBV7-9 with TRBJ2-2; no clear D gene. CDR1 and CDR2 (germline): SEHNR, FQNEAQ (reference sequence). This CDR3 has 13 residues. Trimming left V 5 bases short and J 4 bases short, with 8 bases between. CDR3: CASSPESTGELFF. The DNA of the CDR3 is TGTGCCAGCAGCCCTGAAAGCACCGGGGAGCTGTTTTTT.

This clonotype was picked up a small number of times. This chain joins TRBV28 and TRBJ1-3; no clear D. The CDR3 loop spans 16 amino acids. Germline lookup yields CDR1 MDHEN and CDR2 SYDVKM. Trimming removed 6 bases at V and 0 bases at J, with 15 bases between. The CDR3 DNA reads as TGTGCCAGCAGCGTCGGCAGCTGGAGCTCTGGAAACACCATATATTTT. Protein sequence: CASSVGSWSSGNTIYF.

The chain joins TRBV7-9 to TRBJ1-1, with D uncertain. CDR3 length equals 13 residues. V lost 1 base, J lost 7 bases, and 10 bases lay in between. Germline V CDR1 and CDR2: SEHNR, FQNEAQ (reference sequence). As DNA, the CDR3 is TGTGCCAGCAGCTTAGGAGCGGGCGGTGAAGCTTTCTTT. Translation gives CASSLGAGGEAFF.

The rearrangement links TRBV20-1 to TRBJ2-3; 12 positions match TRBD1. This CDR3 spans 15 amino acids. Trimming removed 1 base from V and 4 bases from J; junction bases left unmatched: 3. Germline V lookup: CDR1 DFQATT, CDR2 SNEGSKA (reference sequence). The CDR3 loop is CSARAGTGGADTQYF. The CDR3 DNA reads TGCAGTGCTAGAGCCGGGACAGGGGGCGCAGATACGCAGTATTTT.